This T cell receptor (beta chain) derives from a study of CD8+ T cells in alopecia areata (dated by TCRdb to the late 2010s). Regarding the study in general: Treated patients were enrolled in an open-label pilot trial of oral tofacitinib at 5 to 10 mg twice daily for moderate-to-severe alopecia areata. Tofacitinib was given for 6 to 18 months, followed by 6 months of follow-up off drug to assess delayed response and recurrence. In both human patients and the C3H/HeJ mouse model, the study applied high-throughput TCRbeta sequencing to look at T cell clonal expansion in alopecia areata. In humans, TCRbeta sequencing was performed on scalp tissue and on sorted CD4+ and CD8+ peripheral blood T cells from healthy controls and from patients with patchy or totalis/universalis alopecia areata. Biopsies were taken from tofacitinib-treated patients at baseline and at 4 and 24 weeks of treatment, and a later scalp biopsy was taken in several of the tofacitinib-treated patients. Scalp clonality was compared among normal scalp (n=4), patchy alopecia areata scalp (n=8), and alopecia totalis/universalis scalp (n=8). The RNA source kit depended on sample type: the PAXgene miRNA kit for fixed scalp, the miRNeasy kit for PBMCs, and the RNeasy kit for mouse skin. Amplification of TCRbeta CDR3 regions was done by immunoSEQ multiplex PCR using 35 Vbeta forward primers and 13 Jbeta reverse primers. Points the paper makes about the study in general: Compared with mice, TCR sequences shared between patients were less clear, possibly partly because of HLA diversity across the patient population. Compared with normal scalp, lesional scalp, particularly in alopecia totalis/universalis, had higher clonality and more expanded CD8+ clones, which suggests antigenic drive. Resident alphabeta T cells in normal human skin are also sequenced, complicating scalp TCR repertoire analysis, unlike mouse skin dominated by gammadelta T cells.

The protocol used for the library was the immunoSEQ multiplex PCR assay. To provide template for TCR sequencing, every sample had RNA extracted and reverse transcribed into cDNA. First-strand cDNA was synthesized using SuperScript III with a 2:1 mix of oligo-dT and random hexamers. Amplification bias was assessed with a synthetic immune receptor repertoire, and residual bias was removed computationally. The authors processed their data as follows. Raw reads were preprocessed to remove errors, and CDR3 was defined according to IMGT conventions as the region from the conserved cysteine to phenylalanine. To get clonality, Shannon entropy was normalized by log2 of the number of productive unique TCRs and the result was subtracted from 1. Whether each scalp clone was CD4 or CD8 was inferred by checking scalp TCRbeta sequences against the CD4 and CD8 repertoires from sorted blood. TCRdb retrieved this table from immuneACCESS and kept in-frame rearrangements only. Not all clones are present; in checked studies, unresolved V genes account for under half, and no reason is known for the remainder. The V and J calls and the clone size are those of that table, but D and trimming were determined from the DNA. For this sample there are about 69,000 clones; approximately 58% appear just once. The ten top clones hold around a sixth of the sample.

Via the germline V gene (reference sequence), CDR1 is PRHDT and CDR2 FYEKMQ. The CDR3, from cysteine to phenylalanine, totals 14 residues. Here the CDR3 DNA is all that survives: 42 bases in frame from base 1. The V end gives up 4 bases and the J end 2 bases, leaving 2 bases in the junction not matched to a gene. This clone appeared a few times. Its antigen target is currently unknown. No base-level quality is on record; no much larger clone is a single base apart. In light of the paper, this sample's time point label describes: baseline before oral tofacitinib. Lesional scalp punch biopsies and peripheral blood were collected from alopecia areata patients. PBMCs were separated by density centrifugation and stained for CD3, CD4 and CD8, after which CD4+ and CD8+ T cells were sorted on a FACSAria.

The chain employs TRBV13 and TRBJ1-2; TRBD1 lines up with 9 middle nucleotides. Sequenced here: CD8+ T cells sorted from blood, sampled at week 0. The sequence came from a human donor with alopecia areata. The CDR3 reads as follows: CASSYGTGNYGYTF. The bases read TGTGCCAGCAGCTACGGGACAGGGAACTATGGCTACACCTTC.